This T cell receptor beta chain appears in the sequencing data of a study of radiotherapy plus CTLA-4 blockade in lung cancer. TCRdb's copy holds only in-frame clones and misses some; the assay was immunoSEQ multiplex PCR. The sample has about 98,000 clones; 82% are singletons. Germline CDR1 and CDR2: MNHEY and SVGAGI. CDR3 length: 15 amino acids. Trimming cost V 4 bases and J 0 bases, with 9 bases left between them. The source was peripheral blood, collected from a patient treated with radiotherapy plus ipilimumab. The receptor was isolated from a human donor with non-small cell lung cancer who had a partial response to radiotherapy plus ipilimumab. The chain uses TRBV6-5 and TRBJ2-2; D gene ambiguous. CDR3 amino acids: CASSFENPNTGELFF. CDR3 nucleotide sequence: TGTGCCAGCAGTTTTGAGAACCCGAACACCGGGGAGCTGTTTTTT.